The present entry profiles one T cell receptor (beta chain) with its context. Its binding antigen is unknown. No clone much larger than this one lies a single base away; base qualities are absent. The data are from a study of blood T cell repertoires in COVID-19 (dated by TCRdb to 2020 to 2021). Broadly, across the study: Samples from collaborators originated in the United States, Italy and Spain and spanned both the acute and convalescent phases of COVID-19. The material from the prospective study consisted of cDNA or gDNA derived from T cells, B-cell-depleted T cells, or PBMCs. The dataset comprised deeply sampled blood TCRbeta repertoires from subjects exposed to, actively infected with, or recovered from COVID-19. Where available, HLA class I and class II types were obtained from metadata supplied by the sample provider rather than from assay-based typing. Sample metadata almost always included a de-identified subject ID, COVID-19 status, age in years and sex. Samples were obtained from the ongoing ImmuneRACE study (first 160 participants) and from roughly 1,300 subjects provided by 6 global collaborators. A freely available public database, intended as a resource for researchers studying the immune response to SARS-CoV-2, is where the repertoires were released.

For CDR1 and CDR2, the germline V gene lists SGDLS and YYNGEE. Its CDR3 holds 16 amino acids, cysteine through phenylalanine. Only the CDR3 portion is preserved as DNA: 48 bases, with reading frame beginning at the first base. For this chain, trimming is 0 bases at the V end and 2 bases at the J end, and the number of junction bases without a gene match is 7. The immunoSEQ Assay, a bias-controlled multiplex PCR, was used to amplify TCRbeta CDR3 regions from genomic DNA. Under the source paper's analysis protocol: Within the assay, amplification of reference gene primers was used to estimate how many nucleated cells each sample contained. Sequence reads were collapsed and filtered to measure the absolute abundance of every unique TCRbeta CDR3 rearrangement. Productive Simpson clonality was computed per sample as the square root of Simpson's diversity index over productive rearrangements. The immuneACCESS repertoire file appears here via TCRdb, limited to in-frame rearrangements. These files lack a portion of the clones; in checked studies, under half of the deficit traces to unresolved V genes, and the cause of the others is not known. V, J and clone size derive from that table, while D and trimming were established from the DNA sequence. The sample table shows about 140,000 clones, and 81% are seen once. The ten largest clonotypes hold approximately 8.2% of the sample.

What the research found in general, with its limitations: Clinical and demographic metadata were provided uncurated, with the amount varying by source and participant.

The collaborating institutions used their own protocols to collect whole blood in K2EDTA tubes. For TCRbeta analysis, collaborators shipped samples in one of three forms: frozen whole blood, isolated PBMCs, or DNA extracted from either of those sample types. In this chain, TRBV9 is recombined with TRBJ1-1; 7 middle bases align to TRBD1. This receptor was taken from a human donor in a cohort sampled during active COVID-19. The sample comprised peripheral blood. The nucleotide sequence is TGTGCCAGCAGCGTAGTTAAGGGGGCCGGAAACACTGAAGCTTTCTTT. Translated, this gives CASSVVKGAGNTEAFF.